The 9 T cell receptor beta chains presented below share a single source sample, sequenced in a study of blood T cell repertoires in COVID-19. Method: immunoSEQ multiplex PCR; TCRdb's copy keeps in-frame clones and lacks some. This table holds 200,000 to 300,000 clones, 88% found once. Sequenced input: peripheral blood. Receptor source: a man in his sixties who had recovered from COVID-19.

The V gene is TRBV5-4, the J gene TRBJ2-1; D is undetermined. There are 14 residues in the CDR3. The V end lost 4 bases, the J end lost 4 bases, and 12 bases lay between the germline ends. Germline V lookup: CDR1 SGHNT, CDR2 YYREEE (reference sequence). The CDR3 DNA reads TGTGCCAGCAGCGCGAGACTCGATTACAATGAGCAGTTCTTC. As protein: CASSARLDYNEQFF.

The chain uses TRBV6-5 and TRBJ1-2; weak D call: TRBD1 (5 bases). The CDR3 runs 15 residues. The germline V gene encodes CDR1 MNHEY and CDR2 SVGAGI. With 2 bases removed from V and 4 bases from J, the gap between germline ends came to 14 bases. The chain's CDR3 is CASSYQRDSLYGYTF. The CDR3 nucleotides read TGTGCCAGCAGTTACCAGCGGGACTCCCTCTATGGCTACACCTTC.

This clone was detected many times. The J gene is TRBJ1-6, the V gene TRBV28; D not certain. This CDR3 comprises 13 residues. Germline V gene lookup returns CDR1 MDHEN and CDR2 SYDVKM. The V gene lost 4 bases and the J gene lost 7 bases, with 8 bases spanning the gap. The CDR3 spells CASSSDWNSPLHF. The CDR3 nucleotides are TGTGCCAGCAGTTCAGACTGGAATTCACCCCTCCACTTT. The entire variable domain, with the rest obtained from reference TRBV28 and TRBJ1-6, is as follows: DVKVTQSSRYLVKRTGEKVFLECVQDMDHENMFWYRQDPGLGLRLIYFSYDVKMKEKGDIPEGYSVSREKKERFSLILESASTNQTSMYLCASSSDWNSPLHFGNGTRLTVT.

The chain employs TRBV2 and TRBJ2-2; the D gene is possibly TRBD2 (6 bases). Germline CDR1 is SNHLY and CDR2 is FYNNEI. The CDR3 totals 16 residues. With 4 bases removed from V and 0 bases from J, the gap between germline ends came to 12 bases. CDR3 loop: CASSGSGNANTGELFF. The CDR3 bases are TGTGCCAGCAGTGGTAGCGGCAACGCGAACACCGGGGAGCTGTTTTTT.

This clone has a single count. V usage is TRBV7-2 and J usage is TRBJ1-4; no reliable D call. Germline lookup yields CDR1 SGHTA and CDR2 FQGNSA. The CDR3 is 13 amino acids. Trimming stripped 6 bases from V and 5 bases from J, with 10 bases between. The CDR3 protein is CASSGRRNEKLFF. In nucleotides, the CDR3 is TGTGCCAGCAGTGGTCGTAGAAATGAAAAACTGTTTTTT.

The V gene is TRBV27, the J gene TRBJ2-1; 10 bases align to TRBD2. The trim removed 3 bases at V and 8 bases at J, leaving 16 bases unmatched. The CDR3 runs 18 residues. Germline V CDR1 and CDR2: MNHEY, SMNVEV (reference sequence). The CDR3 here is CASSLIAGGTPSKDEQFF. In nucleotides, the CDR3 is TGTGCCAGCAGTTTGATAGCGGGGGGTACCCCGTCCAAGGATGAGCAGTTCTTC.

The chain carries TRBV19 and TRBJ2-2; D unresolved. Germline CDR1 and CDR2: LNHDA and SQIVND (reference sequence). V lost 10 bases, J lost 2 bases, and 17 bases lay in between. CDR3 length equals 15 residues. Here the CDR3 DNA reads TGTGCCACCGCCGAAGCTCCGACAAACACCGGGGAGCTGTTTTTT. Amino acids: CATAEAPTNTGELFF. The full variable domain, completed using reference TRBV19 and TRBJ2-2, is DGGITQSPKYLFRKEGQNVTLSCEQNLNHDAMYWYRQDPGQGLRLIYYSQIVNDFQKGDIAEGYSVSREKKESFPLTVTSAQKNPTAFYLCATAEAPTNTGELFFGEGSRLTVL.

V usage is TRBV5-1 and J usage is TRBJ2-5; D is perhaps TRBD1 (5 bases). This CDR3 is 13 amino acids long. Germline CDR1 is SGHRS and CDR2 is YFSETQ. V lost 0 bases and J 4 bases, leaving 7 bases between the germline ends. In DNA, the CDR3 is TGCGCCAGCAGCTTGGGGGGCCTAGAGACCCAGTACTTC. This sequence encodes CASSLGGLETQYF.

This chain connects TRBV5-1 to TRBJ2-6; 7 positions agree with TRBD2. The germline gives CDR1 SGHRS, CDR2 YFSETQ. CDR3 size: 18 residues. The trim removed 0 bases at V and 0 bases at J, leaving 6 bases unmatched. The CDR3 nucleotides read TGCGCCAGCAGCTTGGCGGGGGGAGCAGGCTCTGGGGCCAACGTCCTGACTTTC. This translates into CASSLAGGAGSGANVLTF.